Sequencing of this T cell receptor (beta chain) was carried out in a study of T cell responses to AZD1222 COVID-19 vaccine (dated by TCRdb to the early 2020s). In the study overall: AZD1222 recipients with second doses at about 4 weeks or about 12 weeks were pooled, because spike-specific TCR depth and breadth did not differ between schedules. A total of 233 trial participants underwent TCR sequencing, of whom 207 received two doses of AZD1222 and around 26 received two doses of the MenACWY control vaccine. Trial participants were enrolled by age into 18-55, 56-69 and 70-plus year subgroups, with approximately 150, 28 and 58 TCR-sequenced participants respectively. Overall results and qualifications from the work: In the small 56-69-year group, the increase in depth fell short of significance, most likely because of low power. Because no day 14 peak-response samples were available, the repertoires could be characterized only after the peak T cell response. Conclusions about previously exposed vaccinees were limited because only five to seven AZD1222 recipients were SARS-CoV-2 seropositive at baseline. The whole spike protein was spanned by vaccine-associated CD4 TCRs, and dominant responses were seen in regions 160-218 and 743-854. After two AZD1222 doses, both the breadth and the depth of spike-specific TCRs were significantly higher than at day 0 and than in MenACWY recipients. Nearly half of unique spike-specific TCRs reportedly recognized epitopes outside regions mutated in the B.1.351 and B.1.1.7 variants. Participants were mostly white British, with more females than males. The authors suggested clonal diversity may have been underestimated.

Per the germline V gene (reference sequence), LNHDA is the CDR1 and SQIVND is the CDR2. V drops 3 bases and J drops 1 base, leaving 13 bases in between. The cysteine opens and the phenylalanine closes a CDR3 of 16 amino acids. Only the CDR3 part of the read is kept: 48 bases, read in frame from the first base. In regard to this clone: Its antigen is still unknown. Base qualities were left out, and no much larger clone turns up one base away.

The CDR3 regions of human TCRbeta chains were analyzed by immunosequencing. Concerning the study's data processing: Repertoire TCRs were matched against a reference library of SARS-CoV-2-specific TCRs generated with the MIRA antigen-specificity platform. Breadth meant the fraction of unique TCRs that were SARS-CoV-2-associated, whereas depth meant the fraction of total T cells that were SARS-CoV-2-associated. Using the MIRA data, each spike-specific TCR was assigned both to the spike region to which the TCR was reactive and to a CD4 or CD8 class. Log10-transformed breadth and depth values were compared by one-way ANOVA with Sidak's multiple comparisons tests. In its TCRdb copy, this immuneACCESS table keeps in-frame sequences only and misses some clones. Where compared with another copy, unresolved V genes explain less than half of these, and the others have no known cause. Clone size and V and J calls were adopted from that table, with D and trimming inferred from the DNA. The table for this sample lists 70,000 to 95,000 clones; around nine tenths of them were counted only once. The biggest ten clones account for under 5% of the sample.

The time point label here, explained by the study, means: baseline before first vaccination. The vaccinee samples were drawn from two UK trials, COV001 and COV002, one of which was a single-blind randomized controlled phase 2/3 trial testing AZD1222 (ChAdOx1 nCoV-19) in healthy adults. Trial participant PBMC samples were collected at day 0 and day 28 after the second dose for TCRbeta chain sequencing. Sequencing was performed on peripheral blood, taken on day 0 of AZD1222 vaccination. The clonotype was recovered from an adult in good health. In this chain, TRBV19 is recombined with TRBJ1-5; a confident D gene designation cannot be given. This receptor has the CDR3 CASSITDLGSNQPQHF. The nucleotide sequence is given as TGTGCCAGTAGTATTACGGATTTGGGCAGCAATCAGCCCCAGCATTTT.